Presented here are 12 T cell receptor beta chains from one specimen sequenced in a study of T cell repertoires in ileal Crohn's disease. Produced via immunoSEQ multiplex PCR; TCRdb's table is partial and in-frame only. The table shows 4,500 to 5,000 clones, with about 81% occurring only once. The sequencing sample was made of ileal tissue. The source of these receptors is an adult with Crohn's disease.

V gene TRBV10-3 combines with J gene TRBJ2-1; TRBD2 is a possible D gene (6 bases). The CDR3 has 11 residues. The V gene's germline CDR1 is ENHRY and CDR2 SYGVKD. Trimming left V 4 bases short and J 12 bases short, with 10 bases between. CDR3 nucleotides: TGTGCCATCAGTGGGGGGGAAGGGCAGTTCTTC. This translates into CAISGGEGQFF.

V usage is TRBV5-6 and J usage is TRBJ2-7; 8 bases are a match to TRBD1. The CDR3 totals 14 residues. CDR1 is SGHDT and CDR2 is YYEEEE in the germline V gene. With 3 bases clipped from V and 6 bases from J, the junction kept 8 bases outside the gene matches. CDR3 DNA sequence: TGTGCCAGCAGCTACGGACAGGGTAGGGCCGAGCAGTACTTC. This encodes CASSYGQGRAEQYF.

The gene calls are TRBV4-1 and TRBJ2-2; the match to TRBD1 covers 8 bases. Unmatched junction bases numbered 7, after V lost 3 bases and J lost 7 bases. Germline V gives CDR1 MGHRA, CDR2 YSYEKL. CDR3 length: 15 residues. This chain's CDR3 is CASSQQGARHGELFF. The CDR3 DNA follows: TGCGCCAGCAGCCAGCAGGGGGCGCGGCACGGGGAGCTGTTTTTT.

This clone was seen a single time. V gene TRBV5-5 combines with J gene TRBJ1-2; possible D gene TRBD1, 6 bases. Germline-derived CDR1 and CDR2 are SGHKS and YYEKEE (reference sequence). Trimming stripped 2 bases from V and 5 bases from J, with 16 bases between. This CDR3 is 15 amino acids long. In nucleotides, the CDR3 is TGTGCCAGCAGCTTTCAGGGGAGATTCGGGTATGGCTACACCTTC. The encoded protein is CASSFQGRFGYGYTF.

The genes are TRBV5-6 and TRBJ2-3, with D uncertain. CDR1 and CDR2 (germline): SGHDT, YYEEEE. V lost 4 bases to trimming and J lost 0 bases, with 6 bases between them. The CDR3 is 13 residues long. In DNA, the CDR3 is TGTGCCAGCAGCCTGACTAGCACAGATACGCAGTATTTT. Its translation is CASSLTSTDTQYF. Variable domain in full (rest from reference TRBV5-6 and TRBJ2-3): DAGVTQSPTHLIKTRGQQVTLRCSPKSGHDTVSWYQQALGQGPQFIFQYYEEEERQRGNFPDRFSGHQFPNYSSELNVNALLLGDSALYLCASSLTSTDTQYFGPGTRLTVL.

The rearrangement joins TRBV5-4 to TRBJ2-3; 8 bases are a match to TRBD1. Germline CDR1 SGHNT, CDR2 YYREEE (reference sequence). Losses at the gene ends were 4 bases for V and 5 bases for J; bases not matched to a gene: 6. The CDR3 runs 14 residues. CDR3 amino acids: CASSRGQGGDTQYF. Here the CDR3 DNA reads TGTGCCAGCAGCCGCGGACAGGGCGGAGATACGCAGTATTTT.

The J gene is TRBJ2-3, the V gene TRBV28; D is perhaps TRBD2 (7 bases). This CDR3 is 16 amino acids long. V was clipped by 6 bases and J by 1 base, with 17 bases between them. CDR1 and CDR2 from the germline V gene are MDHEN and SYDVKM. The CDR3 DNA reads as TGTGCCAGCAGCCAGAACAGGGCGGGGGGCACAGATACGCAGTATTTT. Translated: CASSQNRAGGTDTQYF.

This clone has just a few counts. DNA for the CDR3: TGTGCCAGCGGGCCGAACACCGGGGAGCTGTTTTTT. Residues: CASGPNTGELFF. The J gene is TRBJ2-2, the V gene TRBV2; no definite D call. This CDR3 is 12 amino acids long. The germline gives CDR1 SNHLY, CDR2 FYNNEI. With 8 bases removed from V and 0 bases from J, the gap between germline ends came to 4 bases.

The V call is TRBV4-1, the J call TRBJ2-3; 12 bases fit TRBD2. The CDR3 is 15 amino acids. The V and J ends lost 7 bases and 14 bases, in that order; junction bases with no gene match: 16. Germline loops: CDR1 MGHRA, CDR2 YSYEKL. CDR3 nucleotides: TGCGCCAGCACCAACGCACCTCTAGCGGGGGGGCCGCCGTATTTT. Its translation: CASTNAPLAGGPPYF.

The V and J genes are TRBV10-3 and TRBJ2-7, with D tentatively TRBD1 (6 bases). The CDR3 has 17 amino acids. Trimming removed 0 bases from V and 1 base from J, with 16 bases in between. CDR1 and CDR2 from the germline V gene are ENHRY and SYGVKD. The CDR3 region is CAISESWQGQQSYEQYF. CDR3 DNA sequence: TGTGCCATCAGTGAGTCTTGGCAGGGACAACAATCCTACGAGCAGTACTTC.

The V and J genes are TRBV5-1 and TRBJ1-1, with 10 positions matching TRBD1. Germline V gives CDR1 SGHRS, CDR2 YFSETQ. CDR3 length: 14 amino acids. J lost 2 bases, V lost 6 bases, and 4 bases had no gene match. The CDR3 region has the DNA TGCGCCAGCAAGATGACAGGGGGCAACACTGAAGCTTTCTTT. As protein: CASKMTGGNTEAFF.

This sequence joins TRBV10-1 and TRBJ2-2, with a tentative D call TRBD2 (6 bases). CDR1 is WNHNN, CDR2 SYGVQD, per germline (reference sequence). V was clipped by 6 bases and J by 4 bases, with 6 bases between them. The CDR3 is 12 amino acids. CDR3 bases: TGCGCCAGCAGGGGGGGCACCGGGGAGCTGTTTTTT. It codes for CASRGGTGELFF.